This T cell receptor (beta chain) is from a study of blood T cell repertoires in COVID-19. Study background: Material from acute and convalescent COVID-19 was sourced from the United States, Italy and Spain. The analysed material was cDNA or gDNA that came from T cells, B-cell-depleted T cells, or PBMCs.

In germline, CDR1 is MNHEY, CDR2 SMNVEV (reference sequence). The CDR3 totals 13 residues. Trimming removed 3 bases from V and 7 bases from J, with 12 bases in between. The authors' processing: Reference gene primer amplification gave estimated nucleated cell counts. Clones were read by immunoSEQ multiplex PCR, and TCRdb kept only the in-frame ones, dropping some. D and trimming were read from the DNA, whereas the V and J calls and clone size are those reported in that table. The table has approximately 200,000 clones, 84% seen once; the top ten hold roughly 4.6%. The sample comprised peripheral blood. This sequence joins TRBV27 and TRBJ1-2; possible D gene TRBD1, 6 bases. The receptor was derived from a woman in her sixties who had recovered from COVID-19. CDR3 bases: TGTGCCAGCAGTTTCTCAGGGGTTAGTGGCTACACCTTC. Translating gives CASSFSGVSGYTF.